This T cell receptor (beta chain) was identified in a study of cytomegalovirus exposure and HLA in healthy donors. General study results and limits: There were some V segments, including TRBV6-2 and TRBV6-3, excluded as indistinguishable. In a later analysis, specific HLA alleles were associated with approximately 17,000 TCR beta sequences at a 0.05 false discovery rate.

On this clone: Its cognate antigen is unknown.

Both 60 Vbeta primers and 13 Jbeta primers went into the PCR. TCRdb's table, derived via immunoSEQ multiplex PCR, lists solely in-frame clones and lacks some. The sample's table shows around 70,000 clones. CDR1 LNHDA and CDR2 SQIVND come from the germline V gene (reference sequence). The J segment lost 6 bases and the V segment lost 3 bases, leaving 3 bases of the junction unmatched. This CDR3 spans 14 amino acids. This chain uses TRBV19 with TRBJ2-4; TRBD1 matches 9 bases. Source material: PBMCs. The TCR comes from a female donor in good health and CMV-seropositive. The CDR3 loop reads CASSMGQGSNIQYF. CDR3 bases: TGTGCCAGTAGTATGGGACAGGGCTCAAACATTCAGTACTTC.